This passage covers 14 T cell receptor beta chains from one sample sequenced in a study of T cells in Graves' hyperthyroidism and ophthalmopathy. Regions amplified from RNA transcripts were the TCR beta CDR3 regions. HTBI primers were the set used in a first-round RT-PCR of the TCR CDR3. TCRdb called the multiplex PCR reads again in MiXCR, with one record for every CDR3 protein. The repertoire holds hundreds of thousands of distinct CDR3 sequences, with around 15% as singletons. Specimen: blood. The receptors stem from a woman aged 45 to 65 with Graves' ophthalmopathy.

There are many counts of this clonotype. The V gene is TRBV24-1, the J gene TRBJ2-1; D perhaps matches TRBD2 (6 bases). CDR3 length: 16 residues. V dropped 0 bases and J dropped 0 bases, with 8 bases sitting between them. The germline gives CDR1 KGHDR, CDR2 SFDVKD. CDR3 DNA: TGTGCCACCAGTGATTTGTCCGGGAGCTCCTACAATGAGCAGTTCTTC. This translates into CATSDLSGSSYNEQFF.

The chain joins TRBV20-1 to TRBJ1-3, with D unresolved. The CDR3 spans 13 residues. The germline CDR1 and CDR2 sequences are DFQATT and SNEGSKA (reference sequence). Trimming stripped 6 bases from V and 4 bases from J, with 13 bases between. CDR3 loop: CSALLIGGNTIYF. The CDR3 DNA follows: TGCAGTGCCCTCCTCATTGGGGGAAACACCATATATTTT.

CDR3 in amino acids: CASSRIARLAGGGSYEQYF. DNA for the CDR3: TGTGCCAGCAGCCGAATCGCGAGACTAGCGGGAGGCGGGTCCTACGAGCAGTACTTC. V is TRBV5-4 and J is TRBJ2-7; 13 nucleotides match TRBD2. The length of the CDR3 is 19 residues. The germline V gene encodes CDR1 SGHNT and CDR2 YYREEE (reference sequence). Trimming at V came to 4 bases and at J to 1 base, leaving 14 bases not matched to a gene.

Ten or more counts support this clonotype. CDR3: CASSLHPRAGVAKNIQYF. DNA for the CDR3: TGTGCCAGCAGTTTACACCCTCGGGCGGGGGTAGCCAAAAACATTCAGTACTTC. The rearrangement joins TRBV28 to TRBJ2-4; TRBD2 matches at 7 bases. V trimming: 2 bases; J trimming: 0 bases; junction bases outside the gene matches: 10. CDR1 and CDR2 from the germline V gene are MDHEN and SYDVKM. The length of the CDR3 is 18 residues.

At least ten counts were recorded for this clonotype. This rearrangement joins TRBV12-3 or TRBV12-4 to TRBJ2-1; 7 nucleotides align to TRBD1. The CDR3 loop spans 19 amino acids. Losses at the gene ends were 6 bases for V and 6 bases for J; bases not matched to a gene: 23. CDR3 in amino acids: CASRGRDSLTNLVLNEQFF. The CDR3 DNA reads TGTGCCAGCAGGGGCCGGGACAGCCTAACAAATCTAGTTCTCAATGAGCAGTTCTTC.

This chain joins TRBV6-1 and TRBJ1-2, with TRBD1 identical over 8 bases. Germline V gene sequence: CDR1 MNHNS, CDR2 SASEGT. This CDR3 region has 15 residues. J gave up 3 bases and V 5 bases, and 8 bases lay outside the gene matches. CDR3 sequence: CASSHQGALDYGYTF. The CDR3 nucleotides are TGTGCCAGCAGTCACCAGGGGGCTTTGGACTATGGCTACACCTTC.

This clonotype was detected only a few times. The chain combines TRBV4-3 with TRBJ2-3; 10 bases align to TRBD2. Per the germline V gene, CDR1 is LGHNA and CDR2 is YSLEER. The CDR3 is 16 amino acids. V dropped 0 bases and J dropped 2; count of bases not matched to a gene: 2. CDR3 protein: CASSQELAGYTDTQYF. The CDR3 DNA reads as TGCGCCAGCAGCCAAGAACTAGCGGGATACACAGATACGCAGTATTTT.

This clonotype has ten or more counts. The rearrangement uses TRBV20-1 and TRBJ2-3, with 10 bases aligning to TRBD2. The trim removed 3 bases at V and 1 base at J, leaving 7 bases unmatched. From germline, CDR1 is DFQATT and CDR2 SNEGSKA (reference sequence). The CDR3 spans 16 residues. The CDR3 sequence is CSASSRLAGGTDTQYF. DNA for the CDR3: TGCAGTGCTAGCTCACGGCTAGCGGGAGGCACAGATACGCAGTATTTT.

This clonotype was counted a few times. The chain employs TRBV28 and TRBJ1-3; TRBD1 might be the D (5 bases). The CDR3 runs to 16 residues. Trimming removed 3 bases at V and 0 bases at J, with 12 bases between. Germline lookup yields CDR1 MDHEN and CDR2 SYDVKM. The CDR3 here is CASSLRDLRSGNTIYF. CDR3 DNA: TGTGCCAGCAGTTTGCGGGACCTTCGCTCTGGAAACACCATATATTTT.

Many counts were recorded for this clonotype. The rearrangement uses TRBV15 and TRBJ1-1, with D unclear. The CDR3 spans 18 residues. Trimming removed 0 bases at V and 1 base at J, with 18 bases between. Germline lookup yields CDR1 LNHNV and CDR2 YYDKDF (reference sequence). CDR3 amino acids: CATSRDWLGRSPNTEAFF. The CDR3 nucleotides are TGTGCCACCAGCAGAGATTGGCTTGGACGAAGCCCGAACACTGAAGCTTTCTTT.

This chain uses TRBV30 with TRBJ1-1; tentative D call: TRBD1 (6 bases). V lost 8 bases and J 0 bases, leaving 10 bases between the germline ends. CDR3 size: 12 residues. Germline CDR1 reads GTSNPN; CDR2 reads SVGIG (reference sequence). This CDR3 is CARRGMNTEAFF. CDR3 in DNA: TGTGCCCGAAGGGGGATGAACACTGAAGCTTTCTTT.

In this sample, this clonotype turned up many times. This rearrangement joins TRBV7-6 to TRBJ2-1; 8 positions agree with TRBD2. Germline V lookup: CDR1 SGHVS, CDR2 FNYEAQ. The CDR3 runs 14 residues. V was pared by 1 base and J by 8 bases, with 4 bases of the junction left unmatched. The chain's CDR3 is CASSLVGTSYEQFF. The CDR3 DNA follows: TGTGCCAGCAGCTTAGTTGGGACTAGTTATGAGCAGTTCTTC.

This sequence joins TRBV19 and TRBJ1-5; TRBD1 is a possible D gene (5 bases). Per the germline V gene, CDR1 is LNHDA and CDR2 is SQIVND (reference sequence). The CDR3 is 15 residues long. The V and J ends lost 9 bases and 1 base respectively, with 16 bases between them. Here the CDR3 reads CASSYSGRSNQPQHF. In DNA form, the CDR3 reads TGTGCCAGCTCCTATTCGGGACGGAGCAATCAGCCCCAGCATTTT.

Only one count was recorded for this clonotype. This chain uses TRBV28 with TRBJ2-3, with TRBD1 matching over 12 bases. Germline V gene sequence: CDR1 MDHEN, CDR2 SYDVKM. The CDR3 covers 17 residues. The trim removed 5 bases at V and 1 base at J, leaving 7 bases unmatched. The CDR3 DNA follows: TGTGCCAGCAGTGTAGGGGGGACAGGGGGCCGCACAGATACGCAGTATTTT. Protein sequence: CASSVGGTGGRTDTQYF.